The clone carrying this T cell receptor (beta chain) was recorded only once. The antigen remains undetermined. The sample belongs to a study of shared clonotypes between healthy human individuals. Findings of the study overall: Among donors, the sharing of clonotypes was expected to be influenced by sequencing depth.

Assay used: immunoSEQ multiplex PCR; TCRdb lists only in-frame clones, some missing. Seen here are 2 million to 2.5 million clones, approximately 93% observed once, and the top ten hold about 0.41%. Input material: naive CD4+ T cells from PBMCs. Subset meaning: CD45RA+ positively selected. The receptor was isolated from a man younger than 35 in good health. Some clones in this sample may be carry-over from other donors' samples.

For the CDR3, the DNA is TGCGCCAGCAGCCCACATCCAAGCGGGAGTGCAGATACGCAGTATTTT. Translation: CASSPHPSGSADTQYF. The rearrangement joins TRBV4-3 to TRBJ2-3, with 8 positions matching TRBD2. With V trimmed by 4 bases and J by 4 bases, 10 bases remained unmatched. Germline values: CDR1 LGHNA, CDR2 YSLEER. There are 16 residues in the CDR3.